These 7 T cell receptor beta chains were sequenced from one sample in a study of T cell responses to AZD1222 COVID-19 vaccine. TCRdb's copy holds only in-frame clones and misses some; the assay was immunoSEQ multiplex PCR. The table records around 100,000 clones, 92% of them present only once. Sequencing used peripheral blood, obtained on day 0 of AZD1222 vaccination. These receptors originate from an adult in good health.

The chain joins TRBV18 to TRBJ1-3; TRBD1 is a possible D gene (6 bases). CDR3 length: 16 residues. The germline V gene has CDR1 KGHSH and CDR2 LQKENI. Between the trimmed V and J ends, which lost 4 bases and 0 bases, there was a span of 13 bases. CDR3 in amino acids: CASSLYKDSSGNTIYF. The CDR3 bases are TGTGCCAGCTCACTGTATAAGGACAGCTCTGGAAACACCATATATTTT.

The V gene is TRBV2, the J gene TRBJ2-1; D is undetermined. CDR1 and CDR2 from the germline V gene are SNHLY and FYNNEI. V shed 4 bases and J shed 7 bases, with 5 bases lying between them. This CDR3 spans 11 amino acids. CDR3 protein: CASSVFNEQFF. Written as DNA, the CDR3 is TGTGCCAGCAGTGTCTTTAATGAGCAGTTCTTC.

The CDR3 loop is CAWSVPRQGGSYNEQFF. The CDR3 region has the DNA TGTGCCTGGAGTGTCCCCAGACAGGGGGGTTCCTACAATGAGCAGTTCTTC. The J gene is TRBJ2-1, the V gene TRBV30; TRBD1 matches at 9 bases. Germline CDR1 is GTSNPN and CDR2 is SVGIG (reference sequence). The CDR3 consists of 17 residues. Trimming took 0 bases from V and 1 from J; bases not matched to a gene: 7.

The V and J genes are TRBV4-3 and TRBJ2-2; D gene uncertain. In germline, CDR1 is LGHNA, CDR2 YSLEER. Trimming took off 0 bases at V and 8 bases at J, with 7 bases between the two ends. This CDR3 has 13 residues. The CDR3 DNA follows: TGCGCCAGCAGCCAAGATCCCCGTGGGGAGCTGTTTTTT. It specifies CASSQDPRGELFF.

The chain links TRBV28 to TRBJ1-2; D is possibly TRBD1 (6 bases). The CDR3 is 16 amino acids. Trimming took off 4 bases at V and 0 bases at J, with 15 bases between the two ends. Germline assignment: CDR1 MDHEN and CDR2 SYDVKM. Here the CDR3 reads CASSSADRPSNYGYTF. In DNA, the CDR3 is TGTGCCAGCAGTTCCGCAGACAGGCCGTCTAACTATGGCTACACCTTC.

The gene calls are TRBV5-4 and TRBJ2-5; 7 nucleotides match TRBD2. V trimming: 1 base; J trimming: 4 bases; junction bases outside the gene matches: 1. Germline V gene data show CDR1 as SGHNT and CDR2 as YYREEE (reference sequence). The CDR3 has 13 amino acids. The CDR3 sequence: CASSLWEGETQYF. DNA for the CDR3: TGTGCCAGCAGCTTGTGGGAGGGAGAGACCCAGTACTTC.

V usage is TRBV1 and J usage is TRBJ1-2. TRBV1 has pseudogene status. The CDR3 consists of 12 residues. The CDR3, as DNA: TGCACCAGCAGCCAAGCCTACTATGGCTACACCTTC. This encodes CTSSQAYYGYTF.